A single sample is the source of the 25 T cell receptor beta chains below, sequenced in a study of Ad26.COV2.S vaccination and SARS-CoV-2 variants (dated by TCRdb to the early 2020s). The library was made by the immunoSEQ multiplex PCR assay. In its TCRdb copy, this immuneACCESS table keeps in-frame sequences only and misses some clones. Where compared with another copy, unresolved V genes explain less than half of these, and the others have no known cause. The sample contains under 300,000 clones, around 88% of them found a single time. Just under 3% of the sample goes to the ten largest clones. Explained via the paper, the treatment or condition label denotes: some 19 received Ad26.COV2.S at low or high dose, single or two shots; about 5 received placebo; per-sample allocation not given. Repertoires of vaccine and placebo recipients were sequenced from samples taken on day 63 after the first injection.

This specimen consisted of peripheral blood, obtained in a trial of Ad26.COV2.S vaccine versus placebo. All receptors come from a person between 18 and 65 years old who received the Ad26.COV2.S COVID-19 vaccine or a placebo.

The V and J genes are TRBV10-3 and TRBJ2-7; D uncertain. This CDR3 comprises 13 residues. The V end was cut by 0 bases, the J end by 7 bases, with 10 bases between. The germline V gene encodes CDR1 ENHRY and CDR2 SYGVKD. The CDR3 sequence is CAISESLVGEQYV. CDR3 nucleotides: TGTGCCATCAGTGAGTCCTTGGTGGGGGAGCAGTACGTC.

The chain recombines TRBV12-5 with TRBJ1-6; D unresolved. V lost 0 bases, J lost 7 bases, and 4 bases lay in between. The CDR3 consists of 13 residues. CDR1 and CDR2 from the germline V gene are LGHNT and FRNRAP. In nucleotides, the CDR3 is TGTGCTAGTGGTTTGGTATCCAATTCACCCCTCCACTTT. It yields the protein CASGLVSNSPLHF.

The chain joins TRBV28 to TRBJ2-1; TRBD2 aligns across 10 bases. The length of the CDR3 is 15 residues. After removal of 3 bases from V and 4 bases from J, the junction contained 3 bases not matched to a gene. Germline CDR1 reads MDHEN; CDR2 reads SYDVKM. CDR3 in DNA: TGTGCCAGCAGTTTCGGGACTAGCGCTTACAATGAGCAGTTCTTC. It codes for CASSFGTSAYNEQFF.

J is TRBJ1-1 and V is TRBV9; D remains ambiguous. The length of the CDR3 is 13 residues. The V and J ends lost 0 bases and 3 bases respectively, with 6 bases between them. Germline CDR1 is SGDLS and CDR2 is YYNGEE. The CDR3 DNA follows: TGTGCCAGCAGCGTAGGGCAGCACACTGAAGCTTTCTTT. Amino acid sequence: CASSVGQHTEAFF. Full variable domain (remainder filled in from reference TRBV9 and TRBJ1-1): DSGVTQTPKHLITATGQRVTLRCSPRSGDLSVYWYQQSLDQGLQFLIQYYNGEERAKGNILERFSAQQFPDLHSELNLSSLELGDSALYFCASSVGQHTEAFFGQGTRLTVV.

The CDR3 loop reads CASSLLGFHEQYF. The CDR3 DNA follows: TGTGCCAGCAGCTTATTAGGGTTCCACGAGCAGTACTTC. The chain links TRBV11-2 to TRBJ2-7; D gene unclear. The CDR3 is made up of 13 amino acids. V dropped 2 bases and J dropped 5 bases, with 10 bases sitting between them. Germline V gene data show CDR1 as SGHAT and CDR2 as FQNNGV.

The gene calls are TRBV7-9 and TRBJ2-5; D is ambiguous. Germline CDR1 and CDR2: SEHNR and FQNEAQ (reference sequence). V lost 5 bases, J lost 5 bases, and 9 bases lay in between. This CDR3 is built from 12 residues. CDR3 in amino acids: CASSPSTETQYF. The CDR3 coding sequence is TGTGCCAGCAGCCCAAGCACTGAGACCCAGTACTTC. Full variable domain (remainder filled in from reference TRBV7-9 and TRBJ2-5): DTGVSQNPRHKITKRGQNVTFRCDPISEHNRLYWYRQTLGQGPEFLTYFQNEAQLEKSRLLSDRFSAERPKGSFSTLEIQRTEQGDSAMYLCASSPSTETQYFGPGTRLLVL.

Only one count was recorded for this clone. The chain recombines TRBV9 with TRBJ2-7, with no clear D. The germline V gene has CDR1 SGDLS and CDR2 YYNGEE. Trimming took 6 bases from V and 2 from J, leaving 15 bases between them. CDR3 length equals 14 residues. The CDR3 spells CASINLGPTYEQYV. The CDR3 DNA sequence: TGTGCCAGCATTAATCTAGGACCGACCTACGAGCAGTACGTC.

This clone was counted a few times. The J gene is TRBJ2-7, the V gene TRBV2, with D perhaps matching TRBD1 (6 bases). This CDR3 comprises 15 residues. Per the germline V gene, CDR1 is SNHLY and CDR2 is FYNNEI. Trimming shortened V by 7 bases and J by 2 bases, and 18 bases separated the two germline ends. The CDR3: CASTQGRDITYEQYV. The CDR3 DNA is TGTGCCAGCACCCAAGGCCGGGACATTACCTACGAGCAGTACGTC.

This clone was found once. The conserved closing phenylalanine or tryptophan is absent in this CDR3, likely reflecting a read error. It is unclear where the CDR3 begins or ends on the DNA, so no DNA is shown, and the CDR3 is as TCRdb lists it. This sequence joins TRBV6-2 or TRBV6-3 and TRBJ2-3; the table assigns TRBD1, which was not confirmed against the DNA. CDR1 is MNHEY, CDR2 SVGEGT, per germline. Inclusive of both ends, the CDR3 amounts to 13 amino acids. The CDR3 loop reads CASSYSKQGAAEV.

This clone was seen a single time. The J gene is TRBJ1-4, the V gene TRBV7-9; no definite D call. Germline V gene sequence: CDR1 SEHNR, CDR2 FQNEAQ (reference sequence). The CDR3 totals 17 residues. The V end was cut by 4 bases, the J end by 8 bases, with 23 bases between. This CDR3 is CASSYSSTQRREEKLFF. DNA of the CDR3: TGTGCCAGCAGCTACTCCTCGACACAGCGCCGAGAAGAAAAACTGTTTTTT.

The chain carries TRBV7-9 and TRBJ2-2; a possible D gene is TRBD1 (5 bases). Germline loops: CDR1 SEHNR, CDR2 FQNEAQ (reference sequence). Trimming pared 1 base from V and 5 bases from J, leaving 14 bases between. CDR3 length: 16 residues. In DNA, the CDR3 is TGTGCCAGCAGCTTAGGGACATCCGGGCGGACCGGGGAGCTGTTTTTT. Protein product: CASSLGTSGRTGELFF.

This chain joins TRBV11-2 and TRBJ2-1, with TRBD2 matching over 14 bases. The CDR3 contains 19 residues. The germline CDR1 and CDR2 sequences are SGHAT and FQNNGV. V was pared by 5 bases and J by 3 bases, with 12 bases of the junction left unmatched. CDR3 nucleotides: TGTGCCAGCAGCCCGCGGCCGGGACTAGCGGGGGAGGGCTACAATGAGCAGTTCTTC. This encodes CASSPRPGLAGEGYNEQFF.

This clone has just one count. The chain is built from TRBV10-2 and TRBJ1-2; D unresolved. Per the germline V gene, CDR1 is WSHSY and CDR2 is SAAADI. The V gene lost 1 base and the J gene lost 4 bases, with 10 bases spanning the gap. The CDR3 contains 14 residues. Here the CDR3 DNA reads TGCGCCAGCAGTGAGTACGGCAGCTCCTATGGCTACACCTTC. Translating gives CASSEYGSSYGYTF.

V gene TRBV4-2 combines with J gene TRBJ1-6, with a tentative D call TRBD1 (6 bases). This CDR3 region has 16 residues. CDR1 and CDR2 (germline): LGHNA, YNFKEQ. V was cut by 0 bases and J by 9 bases, with 15 bases left in between. CDR3 residues: CASSQDMRTESSPLHF. CDR3 DNA sequence: TGTGCCAGCAGCCAAGATATGAGGACAGAGAGTTCACCCCTCCACTTT.

The gene calls are TRBV10-3 and TRBJ2-7, with 8 positions matching TRBD1. In germline, CDR1 is ENHRY, CDR2 SYGVKD. The CDR3 totals 12 residues. Unmatched junction bases numbered 2, after V lost 4 bases and J lost 6 bases. Here the CDR3 reads CAISGQGSEQYF. Here the CDR3 DNA reads TGTGCCATCAGTGGACAGGGGAGCGAGCAGTACTTC.

This sequence joins TRBV29-1 and TRBJ2-2; D is ambiguous. The CDR3 has 14 residues. V was clipped by 4 bases and J by 1 base, with 10 bases between them. Germline V gene data show CDR1 as SQVTM and CDR2 as ANQGSEA. The CDR3 nucleotides read TGCAGCGTTGGGACGGGTCGGAACACCGGGGAGCTGTTTTTT. Protein: CSVGTGRNTGELFF.

This clone was seen just once. The CDR3 is CASSNSGTDTQYF. The CDR3 DNA is TGTGCCAGTAGTAACAGTGGCACAGATACGCAGTATTTT. The chain is built from TRBV19 and TRBJ2-3, with D uncertain. The CDR3 runs 13 residues. Per the germline V gene, CDR1 is LNHDA and CDR2 is SQIVND (reference sequence). The V gene lost 4 bases and the J gene lost 1 base, with 6 bases spanning the gap.

The CDR3 region has the DNA TGTGCCAGCAGCTTAGGGGCAGGGGGGACTGAAGCTTTCTTT. Translation gives CASSLGAGGTEAFF. The gene calls are TRBV7-9 and TRBJ1-1; 7 positions match TRBD1. V shed 1 base and J 5 bases; nucleotides not matched to a gene: 4. In germline, CDR1 is SEHNR, CDR2 FQNEAQ (reference sequence). The CDR3 covers 14 residues.

The V and J genes are TRBV5-4 and TRBJ2-1; TRBD1 aligns across 8 bases. The V gene end was trimmed by 9 bases and the J gene end by 2 bases; junction bases not matched to a gene: 16. This CDR3 has 17 amino acids. CDR1 SGHNT and CDR2 YYREEE come from the germline V gene (reference sequence). This chain's CDR3 is CATDYRLGTGTYNEQFF. In DNA form, the CDR3 reads TGTGCCACCGACTATCGTCTCGGGACAGGTACCTACAATGAGCAGTTCTTC.

The CDR3 here is CASRRLAGHQETQYF. The CDR3 nucleotides read TGTGCCAGCAGGAGACTAGCGGGCCACCAAGAGACCCAGTACTTC. The V and J genes are TRBV6-5 and TRBJ2-5, with 10 bases identical to TRBD2. Unmatched junction bases numbered 4, after V lost 6 bases and J lost 0 bases. The germline gives CDR1 MNHEY, CDR2 SVGAGI. The CDR3 sequence is 15 residues long.

V is TRBV18 and J is TRBJ2-7; 8 bases line up with TRBD2. Germline CDR1 is KGHSH and CDR2 is LQKENI. V shed 2 bases, J shed 0 bases, and the junction held 9 bases outside the gene matches. The CDR3 is made up of 17 amino acids. CDR3 in amino acids: CASSPSPTSAPSYEQYV. CDR3 DNA sequence: TGTGCCAGCTCACCAAGCCCGACTAGCGCACCCTCCTACGAGCAGTACGTC.

This chain connects TRBV9 to TRBJ2-1; no reliable D call. CDR1 and CDR2 (germline): SGDLS, YYNGEE. This CDR3 has 16 residues. With 2 bases removed from V and 6 bases from J, the gap between germline ends came to 18 bases. CDR3 in DNA: TGTGCCAGCAGCGTCGCCCCCTTACCCAGTGGCAATGAGCAGTTCTTC. Protein: CASSVAPLPSGNEQFF.

The rearrangement links TRBV6-5 to TRBJ1-2, with a tentative D call TRBD1 (5 bases). Between the trimmed V and J ends, which lost 5 bases and 4 bases, there was a span of 11 bases. Per germline, CDR1 MNHEY and CDR2 SVGAGI. The CDR3 loop spans 13 amino acids. This CDR3 is CASSTDRRYGYTF. CDR3 nucleotides: TGTGCCAGCAGTACAGACAGACGCTATGGCTACACCTTC.

The chain recombines TRBV7-3 with TRBJ2-7; D is possibly TRBD2 (7 bases). V lost 6 bases and J lost 5, with 8 bases in between. CDR1 is SGHTA, CDR2 FQGTGA, per germline. This CDR3 has 11 amino acids. CDR3 nucleotide sequence: TGTGCCAGCAGAGGGGGGGACGAGCAGTACGTC. It is translated as CASRGGDEQYV.

V gene TRBV5-4 combines with J gene TRBJ2-3; 13 bases fit TRBD2. This CDR3 region has 18 residues. Losses at the gene ends were 4 bases for V and 0 bases for J; bases not matched to a gene: 8. Looked up from germline, CDR1 is SGHNT and CDR2 is YYREEE (reference sequence). In DNA form, the CDR3 reads TGTGCCAGCAGCCCTGACGGGACTAGCGGGGCTAGCACAGATACGCAGTATTTT. Protein: CASSPDGTSGASTDTQYF.